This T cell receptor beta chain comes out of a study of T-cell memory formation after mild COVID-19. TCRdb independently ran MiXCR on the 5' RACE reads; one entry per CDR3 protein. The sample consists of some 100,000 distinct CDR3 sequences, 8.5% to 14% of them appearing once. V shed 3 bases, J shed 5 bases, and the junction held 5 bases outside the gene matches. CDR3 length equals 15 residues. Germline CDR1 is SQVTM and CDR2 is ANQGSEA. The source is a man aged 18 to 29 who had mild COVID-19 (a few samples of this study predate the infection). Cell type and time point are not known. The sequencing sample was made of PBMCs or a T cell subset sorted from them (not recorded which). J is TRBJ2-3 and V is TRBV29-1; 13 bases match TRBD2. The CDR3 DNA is TGCAGCGTTGACACTAGCGGGGGGGCGAAAGATACGCAGTATTTT. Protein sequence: CSVDTSGGAKDTQYF.